This T cell receptor beta chain was recorded in a study of blood T cell repertoires in COVID-19. Study context: Donors in the United States, Italy and Spain gave samples during acute or convalescent COVID-19. Sources were T cells, B-cell-depleted T cells, or PBMCs; the material itself was cDNA or gDNA.

As processed by the authors: Reference gene primer amplification gave nucleated cell count estimates. Here immunoSEQ multiplex PCR was the method, and the copy in TCRdb shows in-frame clones only, minus some. V and J calls and clone size are those listed in that table; D and trimming were worked out from the DNA. This table holds over 75,000 clones, approximately 86% found once. The V end lost 3 bases, the J end lost 3 bases, and 6 bases lay between the germline ends. Per germline, CDR1 SNHLY and CDR2 FYNNEI. The CDR3 is 13 residues long. Those enrolled in Seattle joined during active infection and were followed longitudinally afterward.

The receptor was isolated from a man aged 45 to 65 with COVID-19, enrolled during active disease. The sample comprised peripheral blood. The chain uses TRBV2 and TRBJ1-3; no firm D call. CDR3: CASSESVGNTIYF. DNA of the CDR3: TGTGCCAGCAGTGAGTCGGTTGGAAACACCATATATTTT.